The 32 T cell receptor beta chains presented below share a single source sample, sequenced in a study of glioma-infiltrating T cells. Amplification of TCR alpha and beta CDR3 regions from RNA used iRepertoire nested multiplex PCR. TCRdb redid the calling of the multiplex PCR reads with MiXCR, one entry per CDR3 protein. The repertoire has 150,000 to 200,000 distinct CDR3 sequences, 25% to 35% of them found once; the top ten carry 20% to 25%. The specimen sequenced was glioma tissue, nonneoplastic brain tissue, or PBMCs (not recorded which). The receptors originated from a human donor with low-grade glioma or glioblastoma, undergoing nonglioma brain surgery, or in good health (not recorded which).

This clonotype was seen ten or more times. This sequence joins TRBV6-2 or TRBV6-3 and TRBJ2-7; a possible D gene is TRBD1 (6 bases). This CDR3 comprises 11 residues. V dropped 10 bases and J dropped 3 bases, with 10 bases sitting between them. In germline, CDR1 is MNHEY, CDR2 SVGEGT. The CDR3 DNA is TGTGCCACTACGGACAGCTACGAGCAGTACTTC. Residues: CATTDSYEQYF.

Remarks on this clonotype: With a much larger clone just one base away, this may be a read error. V and J are TRBV29-1 and TRBJ1-5, with D unclear. CDR3 length: 13 residues. Germline V CDR1 and CDR2: SQVTM, ANQGSEA. The CDR3 bases are TGCAGCGTTGAAGAAAATAGCAATCAGCCCCATCATTTT. It is translated as CSVEENSNQPHHF.

There are many counts of this clonotype. CDR3 bases: TGCAGCGTTTCGTCGACAGGGGGCCGGGGTCAGCCCCAGCATTTT. Translating gives CSVSSTGGRGQPQHF. V gene TRBV29-1 combines with J gene TRBJ1-5; 10 bases are shared with TRBD1. Germline CDR1 is SQVTM and CDR2 is ANQGSEA. The CDR3 runs 15 residues. J gave up 6 bases and V 5 bases, and 10 bases lay outside the gene matches.

This clonotype was seen ten or more times. The chain employs TRBV18 and TRBJ1-4; the D gene is possibly TRBD1 (5 bases). Deletions cut 4 bases from V and 8 bases from J, with 11 bases between. This CDR3 spans 13 amino acids. Germline V lookup: CDR1 KGHSH, CDR2 LQKENI. The CDR3 protein is CASSRGIEEKLFF. The DNA of the CDR3 is TGTGCCAGCTCACGGGGGATTGAGGAAAAACTGTTTTTT.

This clonotype was detected ten times or more. This sequence joins TRBV18 and TRBJ2-3, with D tentatively TRBD1 or TRBD2 (6 bases each). The length of the CDR3 is 14 residues. Germline CDR1 KGHSH, CDR2 LQKENI. The V end was cut by 2 bases, the J end by 6 bases, with 12 bases between. As DNA, the CDR3 is TGTGCCAGCTCACCATCATCCGGGGGCGATACGCAGTATTTT. Protein product: CASSPSSGGDTQYF.

This clonotype was counted a single time. Since the CDR3 does not end with the conserved phenylalanine or tryptophan, this likely comes from a read error. This rearrangement joins TRBV10-3 to TRBJ2-7, with D possibly being TRBD2 (6 bases). Germline CDR1 reads ENHRY; CDR2 reads SYGVKD. CDR3 length: 15 amino acids. The chain's CDR3 is CAIRYETRTVHEQYL. In DNA form, the CDR3 reads TGCGCCATCAGGTATGAGACTAGAACAGTCCACGAGCAGTACCTC.

Notes on this clonotype: This may be a read error: a much more frequent sequence differs by one nucleotide. DNA for the CDR3: TGTGCCAGCAGCTTACAAGGTACCACCTCCTACGAGCAGTACTTC. The encoded protein is CASSLQGTTSYEQYF. The chain links TRBV7-2 to TRBJ2-7; no clear D. Looked up from germline, CDR1 is SGHTA and CDR2 is FQGNSA. CDR3 length: 15 amino acids. The V end lost 2 bases, the J end lost 0 bases, and 11 bases lay between the germline ends.

This clonotype came up a few times. A read error may explain this, as a much larger clone is one base away. The V and J genes are TRBV3-1 and TRBJ1-6, with D unresolved. The CDR3 runs to 13 residues. Germline values: CDR1 LGHDT, CDR2 YNNKEL (reference sequence). The CDR3 reads CASSSTEDSPLPF. Written as DNA, the CDR3 is TGTGCCAGCAGCTCTACTGAGGATTCACCCCTCCCCTTT.

This clonotype has a count of ten or more. The chain has TRBV7-2 and TRBJ1-4; D gene ambiguous. Germline CDR1 reads SGHTA; CDR2 reads FQGNSA. This CDR3 spans 13 amino acids. With 5 bases removed from V and 8 bases from J, the gap between germline ends came to 12 bases. The CDR3: CASSRGMLEKLFF. In DNA form, the CDR3 reads TGTGCCAGCAGCCGCGGCATGCTCGAAAAACTGTTTTTT.

This clonotype has ten or more counts. The chain couples TRBV7-6 to TRBJ1-4; no definite D call. Germline V gene sequence: CDR1 SGHVS, CDR2 FNYEAQ. The CDR3 consists of 16 residues. The V end was cut by 5 bases, the J end by 3 bases, with 16 bases between. CDR3 loop: CASSPLQAGSNEKLFF. DNA for the CDR3: TGTGCCAGCAGCCCCCTCCAGGCTGGTTCTAATGAAAAACTGTTTTTT.

Regarding this clonotype: Given a much more abundant clone one base away, this may be a read error. The CDR3 carries no conserved terminal phenylalanine or tryptophan, so it likely arises from a read error. The chain carries TRBV2 and TRBJ1-2; D not certain. This CDR3 contains 11 residues. CDR1 is SNHLY and CDR2 is FYNNEI in the germline V gene. V was shortened by 6 bases and J by 4 bases, with 6 bases between the two germline ends. The CDR3 DNA is TGTGCCAGCAGCCAGGTCTATGGCTACACCTCC. It is translated as CASSQVYGYTS.

Many counts were recorded for this clonotype. The V and J genes are TRBV18 and TRBJ1-3, with D perhaps matching TRBD1 (5 bases). The CDR3 runs 15 residues. V gave up 6 bases and J gave up 0 bases, with 12 bases separating them. The germline V gene encodes CDR1 KGHSH and CDR2 LQKENI. CDR3 sequence: CASSLDISSGNTIYF. For the CDR3, the DNA is TGTGCCAGCTCTCTGGACATCAGCTCTGGAAACACCATATATTTT. The entire variable domain, with the rest obtained from reference TRBV18 and TRBJ1-3, is as follows: NAGVMQNPRHLVRRRGQEARLRCSPMKGHSHVYWYRQLPEEGLKFMVYLQKENIIDESGMPKERFSAEFPKEGPSILRIQQVVRGDSAAYFCASSLDISSGNTIYFGEGSWLTVV.

V gene TRBV20-1 combines with J gene TRBJ1-1; D remains ambiguous. Germline CDR1 DFQATT, CDR2 SNEGSKA (reference sequence). This CDR3 is 11 amino acids long. Trimming removed 6 bases at V and 8 bases at J, with 13 bases between. CDR3 bases: TGCAGTGCCCCGCGGTATACCGAAGCTTTCTTT. This sequence encodes CSAPRYTEAFF.

This clonotype appeared many times. The CDR3 loop is CASSYSRGSPYNEQFF. CDR3 nucleotide sequence: TGTGCCAGCAGTTACTCGAGAGGGTCCCCCTACAATGAGCAGTTCTTC. This chain links TRBV6-2 or TRBV6-3 with TRBJ2-1; a weak D match, TRBD2 (5 bases). The CDR3 contains 16 residues. V was shortened by 0 bases and J by 2 bases, with 11 bases between the two germline ends. Per germline, CDR1 MNHEY and CDR2 SVGEGT.

Of note for this clonotype: This is likely a read error, given that the CDR3 carries no conserved phenylalanine or tryptophan at its end. The J gene is TRBJ1-2, the V gene TRBV27, with D perhaps matching TRBD1 (5 bases). V dropped 2 bases and J dropped 4 bases, with 8 bases sitting between them. CDR1 is MNHEY, CDR2 SMNVEV, per germline (reference sequence). The length of the CDR3 is 13 residues. The CDR3 sequence is CASSLGQGYGYTL. The CDR3, as DNA: TGTGCCAGCAGTTTAGGGCAGGGCTATGGCTACACCCTC.

This clonotype occurred many times. The genes are TRBV5-5 and TRBJ2-1; possible D gene TRBD2, 6 bases. Germline V lookup: CDR1 SGHKS, CDR2 YYEKEE (reference sequence). V shed 0 bases and J shed 0 bases, with 10 bases lying between them. CDR3 length equals 16 residues. The CDR3 is CASSLGTSLSYNEQFF. For the CDR3, the DNA is TGTGCCAGCAGCTTGGGTACTAGCCTCTCCTACAATGAGCAGTTCTTC.

As for this clonotype: Germline and junction disagree at one end, which may indicate a read error. This chain connects TRBV29-1 to TRBJ1-1, with D possibly matching TRBD1 (6 bases). CDR3 length equals 13 residues. Germline CDR1 SQVTM, CDR2 ANQGSEA. The CDR3 spells CSVEGGHLTGAFF. For the CDR3, the DNA is TGCAGCGTTGAAGGGGGACACCTAACTGGAGCTTTCTTT.

In the case of this clonotype: This may arise from a read error, as a much more abundant clone is one base away. The chain recombines TRBV29-1 with TRBJ2-7; D unresolved. Deletions cut 6 bases from V and 1 base from J, with 10 bases between. CDR3 length: 12 residues. Germline loops: CDR1 SQVTM, CDR2 ANQGSEA. CDR3 residues: CSVKKGSYEQYF. As DNA, the CDR3 is TGCAGCGTCAAGAAAGGATCCTACGAGCAGTACTTC.

To note about this clonotype: Mismatch with germline at one junction end may stem from a read error. This sequence joins TRBV19 and TRBJ2-7, with D unclear. CDR3 length equals 15 residues. Germline V CDR1 and CDR2: LNHDA, SQIVND (reference sequence). CDR3 bases: TGTCCCAGTAGTATCGATAGTAGGAGCTCCTACGAGCAGTACTTC. Translated, it gives CPSSIDSRSSYEQYF.

This clonotype was seen more than once but under ten times. This chain connects TRBV18 to TRBJ2-6; possibly TRBD2 for D (6 bases). The CDR3 consists of 19 residues. The V end lost 1 base, the J end lost 4 bases, and 20 bases lay between the germline ends. Per germline, CDR1 KGHSH and CDR2 LQKENI. CDR3 sequence (DNA): TGTGCCAGCTCACCACACACCCCCATGCGGGGTGGCGGGGCCAACGTCCTGACTTTC. Translating it yields CASSPHTPMRGGGANVLTF.

In regard to this clonotype: This may arise from a read error, as a much more abundant clone is one base away. V usage is TRBV7-2 and J usage is TRBJ2-1; a possible D gene is TRBD2 (6 bases). The CDR3 runs to 15 residues. CDR1 and CDR2 from the germline V gene are SGHTA and FQGNSA. The CDR3 region is CASSHRAGINNEQSF. The CDR3 DNA reads as TGTGCCAGCAGCCACCGTGCGGGAATCAACAATGAGCAGTCCTTC.

This clonotype was detected a few times. The chain uses TRBV11-2 and TRBJ1-1; D is undetermined. The CDR3 has 15 amino acids. Germline CDR1 reads SGHAT; CDR2 reads FQNNGV. Trimming pared 5 bases from V and 4 bases from J, leaving 17 bases between. The DNA of the CDR3 is TGTGCCAGCAGCCTAACGGCGGGTATGGGCACTGAAGCTTTCTTT. Amino acid sequence: CASSLTAGMGTEAFF.

This clonotype was detected ten times or more. Here the CDR3 DNA reads TGTGCCAGCAGCTTAGAGTTTAGCGGCTCCTACAATGAGCAGTTCTTC. Protein product: CASSLEFSGSYNEQFF. The V gene is TRBV7-7, the J gene TRBJ2-1, with D maybe TRBD2 (6 bases). This CDR3 has 16 amino acids. V lost 1 base to trimming and J lost 0 bases, with 10 bases between them. The V gene's germline CDR1 is SSHAT and CDR2 FNYEAQ (reference sequence).

There are a few counts of this clonotype. This chain links TRBV19 with TRBJ2-3, with D hard to call. This CDR3 is 12 amino acids long. V lost 4 bases to trimming and J lost 10 bases, with 12 bases between them. Germline CDR1 LNHDA, CDR2 SQIVND (reference sequence). The CDR3 sequence: CASSNVGSPQYF. The CDR3 nucleotides read TGTGCCAGTAGTAATGTAGGCAGCCCGCAGTATTTT. The complete variable domain, with remaining parts taken from reference TRBV19 and TRBJ2-3, reads DGGITQSPKYLFRKEGQNVTLSCEQNLNHDAMYWYRQDPGQGLRLIYYSQIVNDFQKGDIAEGYSVSREKKESFPLTVTSAQKNPTAFYLCASSNVGSPQYFGPGTRLTVL.

This clonotype has ten or more counts. The chain employs TRBV4-1 and TRBJ2-5; weak D call: TRBD2 (6 bases). Germline V gene sequence: CDR1 MGHRA, CDR2 YSYEKL. The CDR3 consists of 14 residues. The ends were cut back, 1 base at V and 1 base at J, with 7 bases in the middle. CDR3 protein: CASSQGEVQETQYF. The CDR3 DNA is TGCGCCAGCAGCCAAGGGGAGGTCCAAGAGACCCAGTACTTC.

The V call is TRBV6-2 or TRBV6-3, the J call TRBJ2-7; D is unresolved. Trimming shortened V by 8 bases and J by 0 bases, and 8 bases separated the two germline ends. This CDR3 comprises 12 residues. Per the germline V gene, CDR1 is MNHEY and CDR2 is SVGEGT. CDR3 amino acids: CASGLSSYEQYF. The CDR3, as DNA: TGTGCCAGCGGTCTAAGCTCCTACGAGCAGTACTTC.

Many counts were recorded for this clonotype. A junction boundary mismatches the germline segment, possibly from a read error. The chain carries TRBV10-3 and TRBJ2-7; 8 bases are shared with TRBD1. Germline lookup yields CDR1 ENHRY and CDR2 SYGVKD. The CDR3 sequence is 13 residues long. The CDR3 nucleotides are TGTGCCACGCGGGACAGGCTCTCCCACGAGCAGTACTTC. This sequence encodes CATRDRLSHEQYF.

The genes are TRBV15 and TRBJ1-2; weak D call: TRBD1 (6 bases). Trimming left V 6 bases short and J 7 bases short, with 21 bases between. Germline CDR1 reads LNHNV; CDR2 reads YYDKDF (reference sequence). The CDR3 consists of 15 residues. The CDR3 reads CATRDKGRGQGGYTF. The CDR3, as DNA: TGTGCCACCAGAGATAAAGGCAGGGGTCAAGGTGGCTACACCTTC.

This clonotype was recorded at least ten times. The rearrangement links TRBV7-9 to TRBJ2-7; D unclear. The V gene's germline CDR1 is SEHNR and CDR2 FQNEAQ (reference sequence). The CDR3 runs to 13 residues. V lost 3 bases and J lost 3, with 9 bases in between. The CDR3: CASSFRDLYEQYF. CDR3 coding DNA: TGTGCCAGCAGCTTCCGAGATCTCTACGAGCAGTACTTC. Full variable domain (remainder filled in from reference TRBV7-9 and TRBJ2-7): DTGVSQNPRHKITKRGQNVTFRCDPISEHNRLYWYRQTLGQGPEFLTYFQNEAQLEKSRLLSDRFSAERPKGSFSTLEIQRTEQGDSAMYLCASSFRDLYEQYFGPGTRLTVT.

The chain links TRBV20-1 to TRBJ2-1, with 7 bases lining up with TRBD1. The J segment lost 2 bases and the V segment lost 7 bases, leaving 2 bases of the junction unmatched. The germline V gene encodes CDR1 DFQATT and CDR2 SNEGSKA (reference sequence). The CDR3 covers 12 residues. This chain's CDR3 is CSETGAYNEQFF. In nucleotides, the CDR3 is TGCAGTGAAACAGGGGCCTACAATGAGCAGTTCTTC.

Concerning this clonotype itself: With a much larger clone just one base away, this may be a read error. V is TRBV4-1 and J is TRBJ1-1, with D hard to call. The germline CDR1 and CDR2 sequences are MGHRA and YSYEKL. This CDR3 spans 12 amino acids. The CDR3 coding sequence is TGCGCCAGCGGCCAAGTCGGAGCCTCGGCTTTCTTT. Translated, it gives CASGQVGASAFF.

This clonotype was detected ten times or more. V gene TRBV6-1 combines with J gene TRBJ1-1, with D maybe TRBD1 (5 bases). Germline V gene data show CDR1 as MNHNS and CDR2 as SASEGT. The V end was cut by 3 bases, the J end by 3 bases, with 14 bases between. This CDR3 comprises 15 residues. The DNA of the CDR3 is TGTGCCAGCAGTGATTCAGCGTGGGGGGACACTGAAGCTTTCTTT. Its protein product is CASSDSAWGDTEAFF.